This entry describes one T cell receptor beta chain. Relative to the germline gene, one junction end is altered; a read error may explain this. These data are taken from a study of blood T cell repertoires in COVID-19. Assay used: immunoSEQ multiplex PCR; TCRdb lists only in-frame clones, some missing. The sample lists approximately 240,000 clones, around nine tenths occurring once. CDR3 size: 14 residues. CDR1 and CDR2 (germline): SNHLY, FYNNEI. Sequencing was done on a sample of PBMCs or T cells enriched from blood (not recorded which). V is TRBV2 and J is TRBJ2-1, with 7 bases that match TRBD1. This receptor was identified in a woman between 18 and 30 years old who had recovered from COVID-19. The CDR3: CASSDVRVRQGVLF. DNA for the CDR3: TGTGCCAGCAGTGATGTCAGGGTCCGACAGGGTGTCCTCTTC. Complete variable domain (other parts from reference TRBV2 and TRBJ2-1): EPEVTQTPSHQVTQMGQEVILRCVPISNHLYFYWYRQILGQKVEFLVSFYNNEISEKSEIFDDQFSVERPDGSNFTLKIRSTKLEDSAMYFCASSDVRVRQGVLFGPGTRLTVL.